There are many counts of the clone carrying this TCR beta chain. This entry belongs to a study of early T cells in non-severe SARS-CoV-2 infection. Across the whole study: Investigators sequenced bulk RNA drawn from unsorted whole blood, and chains remained unpaired.

This CDR3 has 16 amino acids. After removal of 4 bases from V and 6 bases from J, the junction contained 14 bases not matched to a gene. The germline V gene encodes CDR1 SNHLY and CDR2 FYNNEI. The TCR library protocol attached unique molecular identifiers to the individual cDNA molecules. A single record per CDR3 protein comes from TCRdb applying MiXCR to the 5' RACE reads. The sample comprises roughly 51,000 distinct CDR3 sequences, 7% to 8% of which are singletons, and 5.8% rests with the top ten. This chain links TRBV2 with TRBJ1-2; 7 positions agree with TRBD1. Source material: whole blood. The receptor comes from an adult who was a healthcare worker with PCR-confirmed SARS-CoV-2 infection or an uninfected control (not recorded which). The CDR3 reads CASSATRGGTADGYTF. As DNA, the CDR3 is TGTGCCAGCAGTGCGACAAGGGGCGGGACAGCTGATGGCTACACCTTC. The entire variable domain, with the rest obtained from reference TRBV2 and TRBJ1-2, is as follows: EPEVTQTPSHQVTQMGQEVILRCVPISNHLYFYWYRQILGQKVEFLVSFYNNEISEKSEIFDDQFSVERPDGSNFTLKIRSTKLEDSAMYFCASSATRGGTADGYTFGSGTRLTVV.